Shown below are 16 T cell receptor beta chains from a single sample sequenced in a study of blood T cell repertoires in COVID-19. The table came from immunoSEQ multiplex PCR; TCRdb's copy has only in-frame clones and leaves some out. The sample has 110,000 or so clones, 60% to 85% seen once. Sequences were obtained from peripheral blood. Source of these receptors: a human donor in a cohort sampled during active or convalescent COVID-19.

The V gene is TRBV18, the J gene TRBJ2-5; no definite D call. The CDR3 sequence is 16 residues long. Trimming removed 2 bases from V and 3 bases from J, with 16 bases in between. Looked up from germline, CDR1 is KGHSH and CDR2 is LQKENI. The CDR3 bases are TGTGCCAGCTCACCAGATTTTTCGGTGGTGGAAGAGACCCAGTACTTC. Its protein product is CASSPDFSVVEETQYF.

This clone was observed a handful of times. This chain joins TRBV29-1 and TRBJ2-7; 12 nucleotides line up with TRBD2. Looked up from germline, CDR1 is SQVTM and CDR2 is ANQGSEA. V lost 6 bases to trimming and J lost 5 bases; unmatched junction nucleotides: 17. The CDR3 loop spans 17 amino acids. The CDR3 here is CSVDRGSTSGRIDEQYF. The CDR3 nucleotides read TGCAGCGTAGACAGGGGGTCGACTAGCGGGAGAATCGACGAGCAGTACTTC.

The rearrangement joins TRBV28 to TRBJ1-1; D call uncertain. V shed 10 bases and J shed 2 bases, with 14 bases lying between them. Germline CDR1 reads MDHEN; CDR2 reads SYDVKM. The CDR3 spans 13 residues. The CDR3 is CAILQTTNTEAFF. As DNA, the CDR3 is TGTGCCATCCTACAGACCACTAACACTGAAGCTTTCTTT.

The CDR3 sequence is CASSLVVGDEQFF. Here the CDR3 DNA reads TGCGCCAGCAGCTTGGTAGTAGGGGATGAGCAGTTCTTC. The genes are TRBV5-1 and TRBJ2-1, with a weak D call TRBD1 (5 bases). Looked up from germline, CDR1 is SGHRS and CDR2 is YFSETQ. The CDR3 contains 13 residues. Trimming took 0 bases from V and 8 from J, leaving 9 bases between them.

The genes are TRBV11-3 and TRBJ1-1, with a weak D call TRBD1 (6 bases). Trimming took 5 bases from V and 2 from J, leaving 9 bases between them. The CDR3 consists of 13 residues. Germline lookup yields CDR1 SGHNT and CDR2 YENEEA. The CDR3 spells CASSKTGNTEAFF. CDR3 coding DNA: TGTGCCAGCAGCAAGACAGGAAACACTGAAGCTTTCTTT.

The J gene is TRBJ1-2, the V gene TRBV2; D gene uncertain. The CDR3 totals 13 residues. Trimming pared 7 bases from V and 5 bases from J, leaving 14 bases between. Per germline, CDR1 SNHLY and CDR2 FYNNEI. CDR3 sequence: CASTFALTYGYTF. As DNA, the CDR3 is TGTGCCAGCACGTTCGCCCTGACATATGGCTACACCTTC.

This clone occurred a few times. The chain carries TRBV7-6 and TRBJ2-7; D is perhaps TRBD1 (5 bases). Germline V CDR1 and CDR2: SGHVS, FNYEAQ. This CDR3 is 15 amino acids long. The germline V and J ends were trimmed by 2 bases and 4 bases, with 15 bases remaining between them. CDR3 sequence: CASSLKQGAPYEQYF. The CDR3 coding sequence is TGTGCCAGCAGCTTAAAACAAGGGGCCCCTTACGAGCAGTACTTC.

The chain combines TRBV15 with TRBJ2-5, with D unresolved. With 3 bases removed from V and 2 bases from J, the gap between germline ends came to 10 bases. This CDR3 contains 14 residues. Germline V CDR1 and CDR2: LNHNV, YYDKDF (reference sequence). In nucleotides, the CDR3 is TGTGCCACCAGCAGCATCGCAGGTCAAGAGACCCAGTACTTC. Translation: CATSSIAGQETQYF.

J is TRBJ1-1 and V is TRBV7-6; TRBD1 matches 7 bases. Germline CDR1 and CDR2: SGHVS and FNYEAQ. J gave up 1 base and V 5 bases, and 13 bases lay outside the gene matches. The CDR3 runs 17 residues. The CDR3 is CASSTPTGSLGNTEAFF. The CDR3 coding sequence is TGTGCCAGCAGCACCCCGACAGGGAGTTTGGGGAACACTGAAGCTTTCTTT.

J is TRBJ2-1 and V is TRBV27; 9 positions match TRBD2. Per germline, CDR1 MNHEY and CDR2 SMNVEV (reference sequence). The CDR3 spans 14 residues. With 3 bases clipped from V and 4 bases from J, the junction kept 1 base outside the gene matches. DNA for the CDR3: TGTGCCAGCAGTTTGCGGGAGGGATACAATGAGCAGTTCTTC. It yields the protein CASSLREGYNEQFF.

This clone has a handful of counts. The chain recombines TRBV27 with TRBJ1-1; maybe TRBD1 (6 bases). Trimming took 3 bases from V and 6 from J, leaving 11 bases between them. The CDR3 length is 13 residues. Germline CDR1 is MNHEY and CDR2 is SMNVEV (reference sequence). CDR3 bases: TGTGCCAGCAGTTTTGGCCAGGGGTCTGAAGCTTTCTTT. It yields the protein CASSFGQGSEAFF.

There are a few counts of this clone. V usage is TRBV29-1 and J usage is TRBJ1-1; 8 nucleotides agree with TRBD1. Germline V gene sequence: CDR1 SQVTM, CDR2 ANQGSEA. This CDR3 region has 13 residues. Trimming cost V 7 bases and J 4 bases; bases outside gene matches: 8. The CDR3 loop reads CSGRQGFFTEAFF. The DNA for the CDR3 is TGCAGCGGGCGACAGGGGTTTTTCACTGAAGCTTTCTTT.

V and J are TRBV25-1 and TRBJ1-1; TRBD1 matches 10 bases. After removal of 4 bases from V and 10 bases from J, the junction contained 9 bases not matched to a gene. CDR1 and CDR2 (germline): MGHDK, SYGVNS. The length of the CDR3 is 14 residues. The CDR3, as DNA: TGTGCCAGCAGTGGTTTCGGGACAGGGGTTCGAGCTTTCTTT. It codes for CASSGFGTGVRAFF.

J is TRBJ2-1 and V is TRBV6-5; 8 bases agree with TRBD2. The ends lost 7 bases at V and 4 bases at J; junction bases unmatched: 9. The germline V gene encodes CDR1 MNHEY and CDR2 SVGAGI. The CDR3 extends over 15 amino acids. Written as DNA, the CDR3 is TGTGCCAGCATAATGACTAGCGCCCGGTACAATGAGCAGTTCTTC. Amino acids: CASIMTSARYNEQFF.

V and J are TRBV7-9 and TRBJ2-1; 8 positions match TRBD1. Trimming at V came to 5 bases and at J to 0 bases, leaving 9 bases not matched to a gene. CDR1 SEHNR and CDR2 FQNEAQ come from the germline V gene (reference sequence). The length of the CDR3 is 17 residues. The chain's CDR3 is CASSLPSGTGSYNEQFF. In DNA, the CDR3 is TGTGCCAGCAGCCTCCCTTCCGGGACAGGCTCCTACAATGAGCAGTTCTTC.

Here the CDR3 DNA reads TGTGCCAGCAGTTACTCCTATAGGGGTTTAGATGAAAAACTGTTTTTT. It specifies CASSYSYRGLDEKLFF. V and J are TRBV6-5 and TRBJ1-4; possible D gene TRBD1, 5 bases. The CDR3 consists of 16 residues. The V end lost 0 bases, the J end lost 6 bases, and 14 bases lay between the germline ends. From germline, CDR1 is MNHEY and CDR2 SVGAGI.